These T cell receptor beta chains were read from a single sample in a study of radiation and T cells in renal cell carcinoma. Some clones are missing from TCRdb's copy, which holds only in-frame ones; the method was immunoSEQ multiplex PCR. The repertoire consists of about 49,000 clones, with 75% to 85% occurring once and the leading ten covering 25% to 35%. Material: blood, obtained from a patient whose treatment included radiotherapy and nephrectomy. Receptors were obtained from a woman aged 70-85 years with renal cell carcinoma. Both conserved end residues are part of each CDR3. Fields, in order: D gene, V gene, J gene, clone size, CDR3 DNA, CDR3 protein. D genes are given only for firm matches. Not all rows give a size; the values are once, few, many and, for expanded clones, a class.

D: TRBD2
V: TRBV5-4
J: TRBJ2-2
size: -
DNA: TGTGCCAGCAGCTTAGCGGGAGGGAAAAAGGAGCTGTTTTTT
CDR3: CASSLAGGKKELFF

D: TRBD2
V: TRBV6-5
J: TRBJ2-7
size: -
DNA: TGTGCCAGCCGGATCTTAGCGGGGGGGTCCTACGAGCAGTACTTC
CDR3: CASRILAGGSYEQYF

D: TRBD1
V: TRBV5-4
J: TRBJ2-7
size: few
DNA: TGTGCCAGCAGATCCGGGACAGGGGTCATCTACGAGCAGTACTTC
CDR3: CASRSGTGVIYEQYF

D: -
V: TRBV6-1
J: TRBJ2-1
size: -
DNA: TGTGCCAGCAAACATATGGTGGACAATGAGCAGTTCTTC
CDR3: CASKHMVDNEQFF

D: TRBD1
V: TRBV7-9
J: TRBJ2-2
size: -
DNA: TGTGCCAGCAGCCTGCTCAGGGGGCTCGGCACCGGGGAGCTGTTTTTT
CDR3: CASSLLRGLGTGELFF

D: -
V: TRBV27
J: TRBJ1-1
size: -
DNA: TGTGCCAGCAGTCCTAGAGGGAACCCGAACACTGAAGCTTTCTTT
CDR3: CASSPRGNPNTEAFF

D: TRBD1
V: TRBV5-5
J: TRBJ2-7
size: -
DNA: TGTGCCAGCAGCGTCCAGACAGGGCTTGAGGGCGAGCAGTACTTC
CDR3: CASSVQTGLEGEQYF

D: -
V: TRBV10-1
J: TRBJ2-7
size: -
DNA: TGCGCCAGCAGTGAGTCTTCACAGGACGAGCAGTACTTC
CDR3: CASSESSQDEQYF

D: TRBD1
V: TRBV18
J: TRBJ1-5
size: once
DNA: TGTGCCAGCTCTCAGGGGACAGACAATCAGCCCCAGCATTTT
CDR3: CASSQGTDNQPQHF

D: -
V: TRBV27
J: TRBJ2-1
size: -
DNA: TGTGCCAGCAGTTTTGACTCCTTCAATGAGCAGTTCTTC
CDR3: CASSFDSFNEQFF

D: TRBD2
V: TRBV18
J: TRBJ2-7
size: -
DNA: TGTGCCAGCTCACCACCAAGCGGGAGGGAGGACGAGCAGTACTTC
CDR3: CASSPPSGREDEQYF

D: -
V: TRBV7-2
J: TRBJ2-1
size: -
DNA: TGTGCCAGCAGCTTACAGGGGGGGAACAATGAGCAGTTCTTC
CDR3: CASSLQGGNNEQFF

D: -
V: TRBV6-5
J: TRBJ2-7
size: -
DNA: TGTGCCAGCAGTTACGGGCGGGACGTCTACGAGCAGTACTTC
CDR3: CASSYGRDVYEQYF

D: -
V: TRBV11-1
J: TRBJ1-1
size: few
DNA: TGTGCCACCGCCAGGGTCAACACTGAAGCTTTCTTT
CDR3: CATARVNTEAFF

D: -
V: TRBV6-5
J: TRBJ2-3
size: -
DNA: TGTGCCAACCCAAAAGCAGGGCGGAGGCCAGATACGCAGTATTTT
CDR3: CANPKAGRRPDTQYF

D: -
V: TRBV7-6
J: TRBJ2-1
size: once
DNA: TGTGCCAGCAGCTACTCGAGGAACTACAATGAGCAGTTCTTC
CDR3: CASSYSRNYNEQFF

D: TRBD2
V: TRBV5-4
J: TRBJ2-7
size: -
DNA: TGTGCCAGCAGCTTGGGGCTAGCGGGGGACTGGTCCTACGAGCAGTACTTC
CDR3: CASSLGLAGDWSYEQYF

D: -
V: TRBV2
J: TRBJ2-3
size: -
DNA: TGTGCCAGCAGTGTATCTATGGGGGGTTACACAGATACGCAGTATTTT
CDR3: CASSVSMGGYTDTQYF

D: -
V: TRBV29-1
J: TRBJ1-5
size: -
DNA: TGCAGCGCCGGCTCGGACAGCACTCAGCCCCAGCATTTT
CDR3: CSAGSDSTQPQHF

D: TRBD2
V: TRBV6-5
J: TRBJ2-1
size: -
DNA: TGTGCCAGCAGTCCCGGGAGGGGGGGTGAGCAGTTCTTC
CDR3: CASSPGRGGEQFF

D: -
V: TRBV2
J: TRBJ1-1
size: -
DNA: TGTGCCAGCACCCTACAGAACACTGAAGCTTTCTTT
CDR3: CASTLQNTEAFF

D: -
V: TRBV6-4
J: TRBJ2-1
size: -
DNA: TGTGCCAGCAGTGACGGGCAGGGTTCATCAGATGAGCAGTTCTTC
CDR3: CASSDGQGSSDEQFF

D: TRBD2
V: TRBV9
J: TRBJ2-3
size: -
DNA: TGTGCCAGCAGCGGAGGTCGGGGGGGGATAGATACGCAGTATTTT
CDR3: CASSGGRGGIDTQYF

D: -
V: TRBV18
J: TRBJ1-4
size: -
DNA: TGTGCCAGCTCACCCCTCGAGAGAGAAAAACTGTTTTTT
CDR3: CASSPLEREKLFF

D: -
V: TRBV6-5
J: TRBJ2-3
size: -
DNA: TGTGCCAGCAGTTCCTTGGGGGCTCTTGGAGATACGCAGTATTTT
CDR3: CASSSLGALGDTQYF

D: TRBD2
V: TRBV4-2
J: TRBJ2-7
size: -
DNA: TGTGCCAGCAGCCAGGGACTAGCGGGAGACGAGCAGTACTTC
CDR3: CASSQGLAGDEQYF

D: TRBD1
V: TRBV7-9
J: TRBJ2-7
size: few
DNA: TGTGCCAGCAGCTCGGTGGGGACAGGGGCCCACGAGCAGTACTTC
CDR3: CASSSVGTGAHEQYF

D: -
V: TRBV18
J: TRBJ2-2
size: -
DNA: TGTGCCAGCTCACCGGACAGAGCGAACACCGGGGAGCTGTTTTTT
CDR3: CASSPDRANTGELFF

D: -
V: TRBV5-4
J: TRBJ1-6
size: -
DNA: TGTGCCCTGCGGACCTATAATTCACCCCTCCACTTT
CDR3: CALRTYNSPLHF

D: TRBD1
V: TRBV4-2
J: TRBJ1-3
size: -
DNA: TGTGCCAGCAGCCAAAATTTGGACAGGGGGTTAAACACCATATATTTT
CDR3: CASSQNLDRGLNTIYF

D: -
V: TRBV18
J: TRBJ2-3
size: -
DNA: TGTGCCAGCTCACCAAGCCCCGGCGGACCTAGCACAGATACGCAGTATTTT
CDR3: CASSPSPGGPSTDTQYF